This T cell receptor (beta chain) was sequenced for a study of patients and donors after allogeneic stem cell transplantation (dated by TCRdb to 2018 to 2021). CDR1 is given as MNHEY and CDR2 as SMNVEV, both from the germline V gene (reference sequence). Measured from the cysteine to the phenylalanine, the CDR3 is 13 residues long. Here the CDR3 DNA is all that survives: 39 bases in frame from base 1. Deletion took 4 bases off V and 1 base off J, with a span of 7 bases between the germline ends. Receptor amplification or capture employed RT-PCR. Sequencer: NextSeq 550. TCRdb trimmed public reads at Q25 via fastp, called clones via MiXCR and kept in-frame beta chains. Rows matching on CDR3 protein sequence are summarized as one entry with the most common DNA and genes. For this sample there are around 31,000 distinct CDR3 sequences; around 6.8% appear just once. Roughly 34% of the sample belongs to the ten largest clones.

This clonotype was counted ten times or more. This clone's antigen is unknown. Base qualities are missing; no much larger clone stands one base away. This receptor was obtained from a human donor who was either an allogeneic HSCT recipient or a stem cell or donor lymphocyte infusion donor (not recorded which). It is not recorded whose cells these are; they may come from a transplant donor. The rearrangement combines TRBV27 with TRBJ1-1; the D segment could be TRBD1, given 5 matching bases. The sequenced sample consisted of blood, either unsorted or a sorted T cell fraction (not recorded which). This receptor carries the CDR3 CASSSGGNTEAFF. The nucleotides are TGTGCCAGCAGTTCGGGGGGGAACACTGAAGCTTTCTTT.